A few counts support the clone carrying this TCR beta chain. The length of the CDR3 is 15 residues. This sample is part of a study of PD-L1 blockade in urothelial cancer. About the study: Blood drawn 3 weeks (second dose) and 6 weeks after treatment start was analyzed.

Using immunoSEQ multiplex PCR, the repertoire was profiled, and TCRdb retains in-frame clones only, with some absent. The repertoire holds about 130,000 clones, with 65% to 85% as singletons. Time point of the sample: pretreatment peripheral blood. The patients' disease, urothelial carcinoma, was locally advanced or metastatic. The J gene is TRBJ2-3, the V gene TRBV21-1; TRBD2, the table's D call, was not compared with the DNA. TRBV21-1 is designated a pseudogene. The sequence was collected from a man in his fifties or sixties with urothelial cancer. The source material was PBMCs, sampled around atezolizumab (anti-PD-L1) treatment. In nucleotides, the CDR3 is TGTGCCAGCAGCAATTTAGCGGGAGGGTGGGATACGCAGTATTTT. This sequence encodes CASSNLAGGWDTQYF.